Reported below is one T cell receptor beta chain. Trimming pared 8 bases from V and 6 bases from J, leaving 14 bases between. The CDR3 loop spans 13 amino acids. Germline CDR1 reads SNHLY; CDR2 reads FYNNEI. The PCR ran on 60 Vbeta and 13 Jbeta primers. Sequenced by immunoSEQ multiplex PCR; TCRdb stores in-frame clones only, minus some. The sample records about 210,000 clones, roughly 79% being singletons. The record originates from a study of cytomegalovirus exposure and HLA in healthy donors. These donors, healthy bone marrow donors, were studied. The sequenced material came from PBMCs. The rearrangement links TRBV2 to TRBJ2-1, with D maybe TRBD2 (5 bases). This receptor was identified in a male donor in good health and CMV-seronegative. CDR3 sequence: CASQKGATNEQFF. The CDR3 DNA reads TGTGCCAGCCAGAAGGGAGCAACCAATGAGCAGTTCTTC.